What follows are 8 T cell receptor beta chains derived from one specimen sequenced in a study of response to subunit inactivated influenza vaccine. TCRdb called the RT-PCR reads again in MiXCR, with one record for every CDR3 protein. This sample has approximately 500,000 distinct CDR3 sequences, with roughly 13% found just once. The sample was PBMCs from blood, taken 40 to 50 days after vaccination. The origin of the receptors is a man aged 45-65 years who received an inactivated influenza vaccine.

This clonotype was seen a handful of times. The chain couples TRBV5-1 to TRBJ2-7; D possibly matches TRBD1 or TRBD2 (5 bases each). The V gene lost 0 bases and the J gene lost 2 bases, with 12 bases spanning the gap. CDR3 length: 15 amino acids. Germline V CDR1 and CDR2: SGHRS, YFSETQ. The CDR3 coding sequence is TGCGCCAGCAGCTTGGGGGGGAGAGTGGCCTACGAGCAGTACTTC. Residues: CASSLGGRVAYEQYF. Combining the CDR3 with reference TRBV5-1 and TRBJ2-7 gives the whole variable domain KAGVTQTPRYLIKTRGQQVTLSCSPISGHRSVSWYQQTPGQGLQFLFEYFSETQRNKGNFPGRFSGRQFSNSRSEMNVSTLELGDSALYLCASSLGGRVAYEQYFGPGTRLTVT.

Only a few counts were recorded for this clonotype. The rearrangement links TRBV12-3 or TRBV12-4 to TRBJ2-5; D is perhaps TRBD2 (6 bases). There are 13 residues in the CDR3. Trimming took 7 bases from V and 2 from J, leaving 11 bases between them. DNA for the CDR3: TGTGCCAGCAATTGGGACTTACAAGAGACCCAGTACTTC. Translating gives CASNWDLQETQYF.

The chain combines TRBV9 with TRBJ2-7, with a weak D call TRBD2 (5 bases). Germline values: CDR1 SGDLS, CDR2 YYNGEE. The ends were cut back, 4 bases at V and 1 base at J, with 15 bases in the middle. There are 15 residues in the CDR3. CDR3 DNA: TGTGCCAGCAGCCCTAGCCGCCATCCGTCCTACGAGCAGTACTTC. Translation: CASSPSRHPSYEQYF.

V usage is TRBV5-1 and J usage is TRBJ2-3; 9 nucleotides agree with TRBD2. CDR3 size: 16 residues. Germline V gives CDR1 SGHRS, CDR2 YFSETQ. Losses at the gene ends were 4 bases for V and 5 bases for J; bases not matched to a gene: 11. The CDR3 nucleotides are TGCGCCAGCAGCCCGCTACAGGGACTAGCATTAGATACGCAGTATTTT. It translates to CASSPLQGLALDTQYF.

Only a few counts were recorded for this clonotype. This chain uses TRBV20-1 with TRBJ2-3; D possibly matches TRBD1 or TRBD2 (5 bases each). V was pared by 3 bases and J by 2 bases, with 12 bases between. CDR1 DFQATT and CDR2 SNEGSKA come from the germline V gene (reference sequence). This CDR3 has 14 amino acids. CDR3 DNA sequence: TGCAGTGCTAGGGGGGTCGGTAACACAGATACGCAGTATTTT. Residues: CSARGVGNTDTQYF.

This clonotype was observed a few times. The chain has TRBV20-1 and TRBJ2-7, with D hard to call. Trimming pared 2 bases from V and 3 bases from J, leaving 11 bases between. CDR1 DFQATT and CDR2 SNEGSKA come from the germline V gene (reference sequence). The CDR3 runs to 13 residues. The CDR3 loop is CSARHYSLYEQYF. CDR3 DNA: TGCAGTGCTAGACACTACTCCCTCTACGAGCAGTACTTC.

This clonotype appeared once. The J gene is TRBJ2-1, the V gene TRBV5-1; 14 bases map to TRBD2. The CDR3 is 18 amino acids. Germline V gene lookup returns CDR1 SGHRS and CDR2 YFSETQ. V lost 4 bases, J lost 0 bases, and 6 bases stayed unmatched. The CDR3 DNA is TGCGCCAGCAGCCGTGGACTAGCGGGAGGCGTCTCCTACAATGAGCAGTTCTTC. It encodes CASSRGLAGGVSYNEQFF.

This chain joins TRBV20-1 and TRBJ2-5; D possibly matches TRBD1 or TRBD2 (5 bases each). The V and J ends lost 6 bases and 2 bases respectively, with 25 bases between them. Germline V CDR1 and CDR2: DFQATT, SNEGSKA (reference sequence). The CDR3 runs to 17 residues. CDR3 in amino acids: CSAPSGVWTTPQETQYF. In DNA, the CDR3 is TGCAGTGCCCCCTCCGGGGTTTGGACAACCCCTCAAGAGACCCAGTACTTC.